The 18 T cell receptor beta chains listed next were all sequenced from one sample in a study of OX40 agonist ivuxolimab in advanced cancers. Sequencing was performed with immunoSEQ multiplex PCR; in TCRdb, only in-frame clones are kept and a portion is missing. This sample has under 95,000 clones, with roughly 87% found just once. The starting material was CD4+ or CD8+ T cells sorted from blood, obtained in a trial of the OX40 agonist ivuxolimab. Receptor source: an adult with an advanced solid tumor such as melanoma, head and neck, liver or kidney cancer.

The J gene is TRBJ2-7, the V gene TRBV19; the D gene could be TRBD1 or TRBD2 (7 bases each). The CDR3 has 20 amino acids. V shed 1 base and J shed 1 base, with 26 bases lying between them. Germline V gene sequence: CDR1 LNHDA, CDR2 SQIVND (reference sequence). The CDR3 reads CASSIGLTGSPGLPSYEQYF. The CDR3 bases are TGTGCCAGTAGTATAGGCTTGACAGGGTCACCGGGACTACCTTCCTACGAGCAGTACTTC.

This chain uses TRBV5-1 with TRBJ2-1, with 11 bases aligning to TRBD2. With 3 bases clipped from V and 5 bases from J, the junction kept 4 bases outside the gene matches. Germline V CDR1 and CDR2: SGHRS, YFSETQ. The CDR3 extends over 15 amino acids. Here the CDR3 DNA reads TGCGCCAGCAGCTGGGGACTAGCGGAGGACAATGAGCAGTTCTTC. This gives the protein CASSWGLAEDNEQFF.

The gene calls are TRBV5-1 and TRBJ2-5; the D gene is possibly TRBD1 (6 bases). Germline assignment: CDR1 SGHRS and CDR2 YFSETQ. The CDR3 spans 14 residues. Trimming removed 4 bases from V and 2 bases from J, with 12 bases in between. The CDR3 loop reads CASSPGQQQETQYF. CDR3 nucleotides: TGCGCCAGCAGCCCCGGACAGCAACAAGAGACCCAGTACTTC.

The J gene is TRBJ1-2, the V gene TRBV18; a possible D gene is TRBD1 (6 bases). Trimming cost V 3 bases and J 0 bases, with 11 bases left between them. The CDR3 runs to 15 residues. Germline assignment: CDR1 KGHSH and CDR2 LQKENI. The CDR3 loop is CASSPQGTSNYGYTF. The CDR3 coding sequence is TGTGCCAGCTCACCCCAGGGGACCTCTAACTATGGCTACACCTTC.

The gene calls are TRBV21-1 and TRBJ1-1; TRBD1 is the table's D call and was not checked against the DNA. TRBV21-1 corresponds to a pseudogene. The CDR3 extends over 15 amino acids. The CDR3 sequence: CASSKGKEDRGKSFF. The CDR3 coding sequence is TGTGCCAGCAGCAAAGGAAAGGAGGACAGGGGAAAAAGTTTCTTT.

This clone has only one observation. The CDR3 region has the DNA TGTGCCAGCGCGCCGGGACAGACCCTCTACGAGCAGTACTTC. Encoded protein: CASAPGQTLYEQYF. The chain recombines TRBV2 with TRBJ2-7, with 7 bases identical to TRBD1. The germline V gene has CDR1 SNHLY and CDR2 FYNNEI. J gave up 3 bases and V 8 bases, and 10 bases lay outside the gene matches. There are 14 residues in the CDR3.

The chain employs TRBV7-2 and TRBJ2-2; D is uncertain. The CDR3 has 13 residues. Germline V CDR1 and CDR2: SGHTA, FQGNSA. V was cut by 7 bases and J by 5 bases, with 11 bases left in between. CDR3 sequence (DNA): TGTGCCAGCACCTCCAGTTATACCGGGGAGCTGTTTTTT. This gives the protein CASTSSYTGELFF.

The CDR3 sequence: CASSLQQGGTDTQYF. The CDR3 DNA reads as TGCGCCAGCAGCTTGCAACAGGGCGGCACAGATACGCAGTATTTT. The J gene is TRBJ2-3, the V gene TRBV5-1; TRBD1 is a possible D gene (6 bases). The germline V gene encodes CDR1 SGHRS and CDR2 YFSETQ. The length of the CDR3 is 15 residues. Deletions cut 1 base from V and 1 base from J, with 10 bases between.

The chain combines TRBV14 with TRBJ2-4, with TRBD2 matching 8 bases. Trimming cost V 1 base and J 2 bases; bases outside gene matches: 10. The CDR3 is made up of 18 amino acids. The V gene's germline CDR1 is SGHDN and CDR2 FVKESK. In nucleotides, the CDR3 is TGTGCCAGCAGCCAAGCTCGTGACCAGCGGGAGTCCAAAAACATTCAGTACTTC. It specifies CASSQARDQRESKNIQYF.

CDR3 DNA: TGTGCCAGCAGCCCTCCGGGGAGGGAGGCCTATGGCTACACCTTC. Residues: CASSPPGREAYGYTF. The chain couples TRBV11-2 to TRBJ1-2; D not resolved. Looked up from germline, CDR1 is SGHAT and CDR2 is FQNNGV. This CDR3 comprises 15 residues. The germline V and J ends were trimmed by 5 bases and 4 bases, with 17 bases remaining between them.

The chain recombines TRBV6-5 with TRBJ2-3; 9 bases agree with TRBD2. V lost 8 bases, J lost 4 bases, and 7 bases stayed unmatched. Germline V gene data show CDR1 as MNHEY and CDR2 as SVGAGI. CDR3 size: 14 residues. In nucleotides, the CDR3 is TGTGCCAGCGGGGTAGCGGGAGTCTCAGATACGCAGTATTTT. As protein: CASGVAGVSDTQYF.

The V gene is TRBV18, the J gene TRBJ1-1; no definite D call. Germline V gives CDR1 KGHSH, CDR2 LQKENI. This CDR3 spans 17 amino acids. The V gene lost 0 bases and the J gene lost 4 bases, with 18 bases spanning the gap. This CDR3 reads CASSPPNILNKGTEAFF. CDR3 in DNA: TGTGCCAGCTCACCACCGAACATTCTCAATAAGGGCACTGAAGCTTTCTTT.

This chain connects TRBV6-6 to TRBJ2-5; unclear D gene. V lost 2 bases to trimming and J lost 1 base, with 2 bases between them. The CDR3 is 12 amino acids. Germline CDR1 and CDR2: MNHNY and SVGAGI (reference sequence). The CDR3 nucleotides are TGTGCCAGCAGTTACGTCCAAGAGACCCAGTACTTC. Translating it yields CASSYVQETQYF.

V gene TRBV11-2 combines with J gene TRBJ2-3; a possible D gene is TRBD2 (6 bases). V lost 1 base and J 0 bases, leaving 14 bases between the germline ends. The CDR3 spans 17 residues. The germline gives CDR1 SGHAT, CDR2 FQNNGV. Here the CDR3 DNA reads TGTGCCAGCAGCTTAGCGGGTCGGGGGAGAAGCACAGATACGCAGTATTTT. Translated, it gives CASSLAGRGRSTDTQYF.

As DNA, the CDR3 is TGCGCCAGCAGCGCCATGACAGGACTAACGAACACCGGGGAGCTGTTTTTT. It encodes CASSAMTGLTNTGELFF. V usage is TRBV5-1 and J usage is TRBJ2-2; D assignment may be TRBD1 or TRBD2 (6 bases each). CDR1 SGHRS and CDR2 YFSETQ come from the germline V gene. This CDR3 is 17 amino acids long. V dropped 4 bases and J dropped 0 bases, with 16 bases sitting between them.

The V call is TRBV7-3, the J call TRBJ2-2; D remains ambiguous. Germline CDR1 and CDR2: SGHTA and FQGTGA. Between the trimmed V and J ends, which lost 5 bases and 5 bases, there was a span of 12 bases. CDR3 size: 14 residues. CDR3 in amino acids: CASSLPSGTGELFF. The CDR3, as DNA: TGTGCCAGCAGCCTCCCGTCTGGGACCGGGGAGCTGTTTTTT.

The chain uses TRBV29-1 and TRBJ2-7; TRBD1 agrees at 7 bases. The V and J ends lost 4 bases and 3 bases, in that order; junction bases with no gene match: 6. CDR3 size: 13 residues. The germline V gene encodes CDR1 SQVTM and CDR2 ANQGSEA. CDR3 DNA: TGCAGCGTTGGACAGGGACGGGGCTACGAGCAGTACTTC. Translating it yields CSVGQGRGYEQYF.

This sequence joins TRBV5-1 and TRBJ1-1; no clear D gene. Per the germline V gene, CDR1 is SGHRS and CDR2 is YFSETQ. The CDR3 has 13 residues. Trimming took off 6 bases at V and 0 bases at J, with 9 bases between the two ends. Here the CDR3 DNA reads TGCGCCAGCATGGAACATTTGAACACTGAAGCTTTCTTT. This sequence encodes CASMEHLNTEAFF.